A selection of T cell receptor beta chains follows, all from one sample in a study of shared clonotypes between healthy human individuals. The repertoire was sequenced with immunoSEQ multiplex PCR; TCRdb's copy has only in-frame clones and lacks some. Of 1.6 million or so clones listed, roughly 96% are singletons. Specimen: naive CD4+ T cells sorted from blood. Receptors were obtained from a man in his thirties or forties in good health. The CDR3 runs from the conserved cysteine through the conserved F or W. Each record gives: J gene, V gene, D gene, CDR3 protein. A D gene is named only where the DNA matches it firmly.

TRBJ2-1 TRBV5-1 . CASSGGTFNEQFF
TRBJ2-7 TRBV6-5 . CASSYTGDYEQYF
TRBJ2-7 TRBV7-9 TRBD2 CASSLREGGIYEQYF
TRBJ1-1 TRBV15 TRBD1 CATSTGGAMATEAFF
TRBJ2-7 TRBV4-1 TRBD1 CASSQGQGETYEQYF
TRBJ1-4 TRBV19 . CASSRQGSTNEKLFF
TRBJ1-1 TRBV9 . CASSVSPANTEAFF
TRBJ2-1 TRBV18 TRBD1 CASSPKTGMGDNEQFF
TRBJ2-7 TRBV7-2 TRBD1 CASSKNRGAGYF
TRBJ2-7 TRBV10-1 . CASSERNGYEQYF
TRBJ2-4 TRBV2 . CASSALGDIQYF
TRBJ1-5 TRBV28 . CASTLFGGGNAGQPQHF
TRBJ2-2 TRBV5-1 . CASSRLEQTNTGELFF
TRBJ2-7 TRBV5-1 . CASSLAAVASYEQYF
TRBJ1-5 TRBV19 TRBD1 CASTIGTGLGPQHF
TRBJ1-2 TRBV6-1 . CATPFVYYGYTF
TRBJ2-1 TRBV29-1 TRBD2 CSVPLLAGGDEQFF
TRBJ2-7 TRBV7-2 . CASSLMGAVSYEQYF
TRBJ1-4 TRBV7-9 . CASSSDRKNEKLFF
TRBJ2-5 TRBV5-1 TRBD2 CASSLRTEAGGLKETQYF
TRBJ2-1 TRBV7-9 . CASSPLAINEQFF
TRBJ1-1 TRBV6-6 . CASSYRDGTEAFF
TRBJ2-6 TRBV19 TRBD1 CASSSGQGESGANVLTF
TRBJ2-1 TRBV5-1 TRBD2 CASSSSGRFDEQFF
TRBJ2-5 TRBV5-5 . CASSLRLGETQYF
TRBJ1-4 TRBV29-1 . CSASATNEKLFF
TRBJ1-1 TRBV19 . CASSIQQGSSTEAFF
TRBJ1-1 TRBV28 . CASSFISRKDTEAFF
TRBJ2-5 TRBV7-2 TRBD1 CASSTRQGQRETQYF
TRBJ2-3 TRBV5-6 TRBD1 CASSPGQGVTDTQYF
TRBJ2-4 TRBV6-1 . CASGVVAKNIQYF
TRBJ2-1 TRBV14 . CASSQVKGGYNEQFF
TRBJ1-3 TRBV28 TRBD1 CASRKGGAGNTIYF
TRBJ1-2 TRBV6-1 . CASSETQNYGYTF
TRBJ1-2 TRBV15 . CATSRAGPANYGYTF
TRBJ2-7 TRBV5-4 . CASSQDPKARYEQYF
TRBJ2-7 TRBV6-5 TRBD2 CASSQLAGSYEQYF
TRBJ2-2 TRBV28 TRBD1 CASSFGDRVSGELFF
TRBJ2-1 TRBV4-3 TRBD1 CASSQNTGTGGEQFF
TRBJ2-3 TRBV30 . CAWEDSPTDTQYF
TRBJ2-2 TRBV6-1 TRBD1 CASIRGIRAGELFF
TRBJ2-7 TRBV6-1 TRBD1 CASSDRGSYEQYF
TRBJ1-4 TRBV9 . CASSPQGTTNEKLFF
TRBJ2-7 TRBV10-2 . CASSGPVDNYEQYF
TRBJ2-3 TRBV10-3 . CAISSSTDTQYF
TRBJ2-7 TRBV18 . CASSPGLFYEQYF